This T cell receptor beta chain was documented in a study of regulatory T cells in long-lasting Graves disease. From germline, CDR1 is DFQATT and CDR2 SNEGSKA (reference sequence). The CDR3 spans 14 residues. V gave up 0 bases and J gave up 8 bases, with 16 bases separating them. This clonotype was seen at least ten times. iRepertoire HTBI primers and Arm-PCR of CDR3 regions built TCR beta libraries. TCRdb re-derived calls from the multiplex PCR reads in MiXCR, one entry per CDR3 protein. The profile shows some 600,000 distinct CDR3 sequences, around 16% of them singletons. The time point is: newly diagnosed GD, antithyroid drugs for less than 3 months. PBMC-derived RNA was used for the TCR library. American Thyroid Association guidelines were used to diagnose Graves' disease. Another study also made use of these data, one on T cells in Graves' hyperthyroidism and ophthalmopathy. That work adds: The primer set for the first-round RT-PCR of the TCR CDR3 was HTBI.

The source of this sequence is a man aged 18-30 years with Graves disease. The chain couples TRBV20-1 to TRBJ2-5; D unclear. This specimen was peripheral blood mononuclear cells (PBMCs), taken at new diagnosis, from a patient treated with antithyroid drugs. For the CDR3, the DNA is TGCAGTGCTAGAGATGAGACCACGTCGGAAACCCAGTACTTC. It specifies CSARDETTSETQYF.